This TCR beta chain is drawn from a study of T cells in Graves' hyperthyroidism and ophthalmopathy. Study findings and constraints: Through a model of 13 V-J features, ophthalmopathy was separated from stable hyperthyroidism.

This clonotype was counted many times. Its target is unknown. RNA transcripts gave rise to amplified TCR beta CDR3 regions. TCR CDR3 regions were first amplified by RT-PCR with HTBI primers. TCRdb ran MiXCR on the multiplex PCR reads and lists one entry per CDR3 protein. Of approximately 530,000 distinct CDR3 sequences in the sample, approximately 20% were seen once. In germline, CDR1 is GTSNPN, CDR2 SVGIG (reference sequence). V shed 3 bases and J shed 4 bases, with 4 bases lying between them. The CDR3 extends over 11 amino acids. Diagnostic decisions used clinical symptoms, serum thyroxine and TRAb, thyroid ultrasound and orbital computed tomography.

The clonotype comes from a man aged 40-55 years with Graves' ophthalmopathy. Material for sequencing was blood. The chain combines TRBV30 with TRBJ1-3; D is ambiguous. This CDR3 reads CAWSSGNTIYF. The CDR3 DNA follows: TGTGCCTGGAGCTCAGGAAACACCATATATTTT.